The next 24 T cell receptor beta chains were all read from a single sample in a study of radiation and T cells in renal cell carcinoma. Profiled with immunoSEQ multiplex PCR; TCRdb holds only in-frame clones, not every one. The sample lists roughly 100,000 clones, approximately 86% occurring once. The time point is: baseline pretreatment blood. Sample treatment: 15 Gy SBRT to primary tumor, nephrectomy 4 weeks later. The sample was blood, taken from a patient whose treatment included radiotherapy and nephrectomy. The receptors originated from a middle-aged man with renal cell carcinoma.

The rearrangement joins TRBV6-6 to TRBJ1-3, with TRBD1 as a possible D gene (5 bases). CDR1 and CDR2 from the germline V gene are MNHNY and SVGAGI (reference sequence). The V and J ends lost 4 bases and 2 bases respectively, with 9 bases between them. The CDR3 is made up of 14 amino acids. CDR3 sequence reads: CASSLSGTGNTIYF. The CDR3 nucleotides are TGTGCCAGCAGTTTGTCAGGGACTGGAAACACCATATATTTT.

J is TRBJ2-3 and V is TRBV5-4; 8 bases align to TRBD2. The CDR3 contains 15 residues. Trimming cost V 1 base and J 2 bases; bases outside gene matches: 3. Germline lookup yields CDR1 SGHNT and CDR2 YYREEE (reference sequence). CDR3 loop: CASSLSGGLTDTQYF. The CDR3 DNA sequence: TGTGCCAGCAGCTTGTCGGGGGGGCTCACAGATACGCAGTATTTT.

The chain employs TRBV6-1 and TRBJ2-3; 8 bases are shared with TRBD1. Germline CDR1 and CDR2: MNHNS and SASEGT. The CDR3 runs to 15 residues. V trimming: 6 bases; J trimming: 4 bases; junction bases outside the gene matches: 9. CDR3 in DNA: TGTGCCAGCAGCACCGACAGGGGTAGCGCAGATACGCAGTATTTT. It translates to CASSTDRGSADTQYF.

The genes are TRBV28 and TRBJ2-3; D is unresolved. Germline V gene data show CDR1 as MDHEN and CDR2 as SYDVKM. Trimming stripped 5 bases from V and 3 bases from J, with 18 bases between. The CDR3 has 16 residues. The CDR3 nucleotides read TGTGCCAGCAGTCCCGCTGCAGCCGGTTTAACAGATACGCAGTATTTT. As protein: CASSPAAAGLTDTQYF.

The V and J genes are TRBV9 and TRBJ2-2; 12 nucleotides align to TRBD2. The germline CDR1 and CDR2 sequences are SGDLS and YYNGEE. With V trimmed by 5 bases and J by 3 bases, 5 bases remained unmatched. The CDR3 consists of 16 residues. The CDR3 DNA reads as TGTGCCAGCAGTCTCCTAGCGGGAGGGTACACCGGGGAGCTGTTTTTT. As protein: CASSLLAGGYTGELFF.

V gene TRBV7-3 combines with J gene TRBJ1-6; a possible D gene is TRBD1 (6 bases). This CDR3 is built from 15 residues. Germline CDR1 reads SGHTA; CDR2 reads FQGTGA. V lost 5 bases to trimming and J lost 9 bases, with 17 bases between them. The CDR3 spells CASSPTGTDSSPLHF. In DNA, the CDR3 is TGTGCCAGCAGCCCAACCGGGACGGACAGTTCACCCCTCCACTTT. Filled out from reference TRBV7-3 and TRBJ1-6, the complete variable domain reads GAGVSQTPSNKVTEKGKYVELRCDPISGHTALYWYRQSLGQGPEFLIYFQGTGAADDSGLPNDRFFAVRPEGSVSTLKIQRTERGDSAVYLCASSPTGTDSSPLHFGNGTRLTVT.

The V gene is TRBV7-9, the J gene TRBJ2-5; D possibly corresponds to TRBD2 (6 bases). V was shortened by 5 bases and J by 5 bases, with 15 bases between the two germline ends. Germline values: CDR1 SEHNR, CDR2 FQNEAQ (reference sequence). The CDR3 is made up of 14 amino acids. CDR3 protein: CASSPGTSRETQYF. As DNA, the CDR3 is TGTGCCAGCAGCCCAGGGACTTCTCGGGAGACCCAGTACTTC.

The V gene is TRBV5-1, the J gene TRBJ2-3, with D hard to call. CDR3 length equals 13 residues. Trimming removed 0 bases at V and 5 bases at J, with 7 bases between. CDR1 is SGHRS and CDR2 is YFSETQ in the germline V gene. This chain's CDR3 is CASSLVGIDTQYF. The CDR3 DNA follows: TGCGCCAGCAGCTTGGTGGGGATAGATACGCAGTATTTT.

The chain uses TRBV11-3 and TRBJ2-2, with D possibly matching TRBD2 (6 bases). The CDR3 runs 15 residues. With 4 bases removed from V and 0 bases from J, the gap between germline ends came to 9 bases. CDR1 and CDR2 (germline): SGHNT, YENEEA. CDR3 loop: CASSSGGTNTGELFF. DNA of the CDR3: TGTGCCAGCAGCTCCGGGGGTACGAACACCGGGGAGCTGTTTTTT.

The rearrangement joins TRBV5-6 to TRBJ2-5, with D unclear. Looked up from germline, CDR1 is SGHDT and CDR2 is YYEEEE. V dropped 4 bases and J dropped 1 base, with 2 bases sitting between them. This CDR3 comprises 11 residues. The CDR3 nucleotides read TGTGCCAGCAGCATCCAAGAGACCCAGTACTTC. Translating it yields CASSIQETQYF.

The chain links TRBV12-5 to TRBJ1-1; tentative D call: TRBD1 (6 bases). Germline lookup yields CDR1 LGHNT and CDR2 FRNRAP. The CDR3 length is 17 residues. V was shortened by 2 bases and J by 5 bases, with 21 bases between the two germline ends. The CDR3 nucleotides are TGTGCTAGTGGTTTGACAATTGGGGGACCCCAGGGGACTGAAGCTTTCTTT. It encodes CASGLTIGGPQGTEAFF.

The chain has TRBV5-1 and TRBJ1-4; D might be TRBD1 (5 bases). Germline CDR1 SGHRS, CDR2 YFSETQ. The CDR3 contains 16 residues. Trimming cost V 0 bases and J 12 bases, with 21 bases left between them. CDR3 residues: CASSLESGSGSRELFF. As DNA, the CDR3 is TGCGCCAGCAGCTTGGAGTCCGGGTCAGGGAGTAGAGAACTGTTTTTT.

V usage is TRBV11-3 and J usage is TRBJ2-3, with unresolved D. Trimming shortened V by 1 base and J by 3 bases, and 8 bases separated the two germline ends. This CDR3 comprises 14 residues. From germline, CDR1 is SGHNT and CDR2 YENEEA. CDR3 residues: CASSLVHGTDTQYF. CDR3 DNA: TGTGCCAGCAGCTTAGTCCACGGGACAGATACGCAGTATTTT.

The CDR3, as DNA: TGTGCCAGCAAGCGGGGGGGAGGAAACACCATATATTTT. Amino acid sequence: CASKRGGGNTIYF. J is TRBJ1-3 and V is TRBV6-1; maybe TRBD1 (5 bases). The CDR3 sequence is 13 residues long. Germline CDR1 MNHNS, CDR2 SASEGT. Trimming stripped 7 bases from V and 4 bases from J, with 11 bases between.

This sequence joins TRBV30 and TRBJ1-2; 7 nucleotides match TRBD1. The CDR3 covers 12 residues. The V gene end was trimmed by 0 bases and the J gene end by 5 bases; junction bases not matched to a gene: 0. The V gene's germline CDR1 is GTSNPN and CDR2 SVGIG (reference sequence). The CDR3 sequence is CAWSVQGYGYTF. The DNA for the CDR3 is TGTGCCTGGAGTGTACAGGGGTATGGCTACACCTTC.

The gene calls are TRBV7-9 and TRBJ1-1; a possible D gene is TRBD1 (5 bases). Germline V CDR1 and CDR2: SEHNR, FQNEAQ (reference sequence). Trimming removed 5 bases at V and 0 bases at J, with 10 bases between. The CDR3 length is 14 residues. CDR3 nucleotides: TGTGCCAGCAGCCCTCCGGGACTGAACACTGAAGCTTTCTTT. Amino acid sequence: CASSPPGLNTEAFF.

The V call is TRBV6-1, the J call TRBJ1-2; D remains unclear. The CDR3 is 14 residues long. The germline CDR1 and CDR2 sequences are MNHNS and SASEGT. V lost 0 bases, J lost 7 bases, and 12 bases lay in between. CDR3 DNA: TGTGCCAGCAGTGAAGCGCTTCTTGAGGGTGGCTACACCTTC. Translated, it gives CASSEALLEGGYTF.

The CDR3 spells CASSQIGTSAYEQYF. CDR3 in DNA: TGCGCCAGCAGCCAAATCGGGACTAGTGCCTACGAGCAGTACTTC. The chain couples TRBV4-1 to TRBJ2-7; 8 bases agree with TRBD2. The CDR3 runs 15 residues. Germline V CDR1 and CDR2: MGHRA, YSYEKL. Trimming took 2 bases from V and 2 from J; bases not matched to a gene: 5.

This chain connects TRBV6-5 to TRBJ2-7; possible D gene TRBD1, 5 bases. The CDR3 has 14 residues. Per germline, CDR1 MNHEY and CDR2 SVGAGI. V was shortened by 0 bases and J by 6 bases, with 12 bases between the two germline ends. CDR3 sequence: CASSYSRTTGEQYF. In DNA form, the CDR3 reads TGTGCCAGCAGTTACTCCCGGACAACCGGCGAGCAGTACTTC.

The chain uses TRBV28 and TRBJ2-4; D is possibly TRBD2 (6 bases). Germline V gives CDR1 MDHEN, CDR2 SYDVKM. This CDR3 is built from 14 residues. The ends were cut back, 2 bases at V and 7 bases at J, with 12 bases in the middle. The CDR3: CASSLPIAVNIQYF. The CDR3 bases are TGTGCCAGCAGTTTACCTATAGCGGTGAACATTCAGTACTTC. Variable domain in full (rest from reference TRBV28 and TRBJ2-4): DVKVTQSSRYLVKRTGEKVFLECVQDMDHENMFWYRQDPGLGLRLIYFSYDVKMKEKGDIPEGYSVSREKKERFSLILESASTNQTSMYLCASSLPIAVNIQYFGAGTRLSVL.

The count of this clone is one. V and J are TRBV7-8 and TRBJ2-7; D is possibly TRBD2 (6 bases). With 1 base removed from V and 2 bases from J, the gap between germline ends came to 12 bases. This CDR3 contains 15 residues. CDR1 and CDR2 (germline): SGHVS, FQNEAQ. CDR3 sequence reads: CASSLGLALAYEQYF. CDR3 nucleotide sequence: TGTGCCAGCAGCTTAGGGCTAGCGTTAGCCTACGAGCAGTACTTC.

The rearrangement joins TRBV2 to TRBJ1-1, with D maybe TRBD1 (6 bases). CDR1 and CDR2 from the germline V gene are SNHLY and FYNNEI. CDR3 length: 15 amino acids. V lost 4 bases to trimming and J lost 1 base, with 13 bases between them. The CDR3 sequence: CASSVFGTPNTEAFF. CDR3 bases: TGTGCCAGCAGTGTTTTCGGGACACCGAACACTGAAGCTTTCTTT.

V and J are TRBV6-5 and TRBJ2-1; D perhaps matches TRBD2 (5 bases). V lost 5 bases and J lost 0, with 8 bases in between. This CDR3 has 14 residues. Germline assignment: CDR1 MNHEY and CDR2 SVGAGI. The DNA of the CDR3 is TGTGCCAGCAGTGACTACAGCTCCTACAATGAGCAGTTCTTC. Protein product: CASSDYSSYNEQFF.

The V and J genes are TRBV25-1 and TRBJ1-3, with unresolved D. The CDR3 contains 12 residues. Germline V CDR1 and CDR2: MGHDK, SYGVNS. The germline V and J ends were trimmed by 4 bases and 4 bases, with 5 bases remaining between them. CDR3 nucleotides: TGTGCCAGCAGTGTTGGCGGAAACACCATATATTTT. Its protein product is CASSVGGNTIYF.